This record concerns one T cell receptor (beta chain) sequence. Antigen specificity is unknown. The library attached unique molecular identifiers to individual cDNA molecules. TCRdb ran MiXCR on the RACE reads and lists one entry per CDR3 protein. The sample lists more than 100,000 distinct CDR3 sequences; approximately 13% were seen once. This sample is part of a study of human T cells and chemical hapten exposure. Specified time point: pre-sensitization, week 0. The sample's treatment: therapeutic diphenylcyclopropenone sensitization with weekly scalp DPC. Study-wide results and caveats: Counts of TCRs expanded at PT1 correlated positively with patch test score.

This CDR3 has 14 residues. The germline CDR1 and CDR2 sequences are MNHNS and SASEGT. Germline trimming cut 6 bases from V and 6 bases from J; bases unmatched to any gene: 5. The source was whole blood, collected in connection with sensitization to the hapten diphenylcyclopropenone (DPC). V is TRBV6-1 and J is TRBJ1-4; the match to TRBD1 covers 9 bases. The TCR originated in a young woman with alopecia areata. Some clones in this sample may be carry-over from other donors' samples. The CDR3 reads CASRSGQGDEKLFF. CDR3 DNA: TGTGCCAGCAGGTCGGGACAGGGTGATGAAAAACTGTTTTTT.